The rows below give T cell receptor beta chains drawn from one sample of a study of beta chain features in type 1 diabetes. Profiled with immunoSEQ multiplex PCR; TCRdb holds only in-frame clones, not every one. The sample holds a few hundred thousand clones, 13% to 15% seen once. The specimen was naive CD4+ T cells from blood. The receptors here all came from a man younger than 45 with type 1 diabetes. The CDR3 runs from the conserved cysteine through the conserved F or W. D genes are given only for firm matches. Size is stated for part of the rows, as once, few or many counts, or as a class when the clone is expanded.

v_call	clone_size	d_call	j_call	cdr3_aa	cdr3_nt
TRBV5-1	few	NA	TRBJ2-2	CASSLGQSTGELFF	TGCGCCAGCAGCTTAGGACAGAGCACCGGGGAGCTGTTTTTT
TRBV29-1	many	TRBD1	TRBJ2-7	CSVGDREEQYF	TGCAGCGTGGGAGACAGGGAAGAGCAGTACTTC
TRBV29-1	few	TRBD1	TRBJ2-2	CSTGQGAGELFF	TGCAGCACGGGACAGGGGGCCGGGGAGCTGTTTTTT
TRBV7-2	NA	NA	TRBJ2-7	CASTLRDSANYEQYF	TGTGCCAGCACCCTCCGGGACTCAGCTAACTACGAGCAGTACTTC
TRBV18	few	TRBD1	TRBJ1-4	CASSFRDSNEKLFF	TGTGCCAGCTCGTTCCGGGACAGTAATGAAAAACTGTTTTTT
TRBV6-6	few	NA	TRBJ2-5	CASRSFPAARSETQYF	TGTGCCAGCAGGTCCTTCCCTGCGGCGCGGTCTGAGACCCAGTACTTC
TRBV4-3	NA	TRBD1	TRBJ2-1	CASSQAGGNEQFF	TGCGCCAGCAGCCAAGCAGGGGGAAATGAGCAGTTCTTC
TRBV4-2	few	NA	TRBJ2-1	CASSPGVGEQFF	TGTGCCAGCAGCCCGGGGGTCGGTGAGCAGTTCTTC
TRBV4-2	few	NA	TRBJ2-7	CASSHPFGRSNTYEQYF	TGTGCCAGCAGCCACCCCTTTGGGCGCTCGAATACCTACGAGCAGTACTTC
TRBV29-1	NA	TRBD2	TRBJ2-7	CSVARREDPYEQYF	TGCAGCGTTGCCCGGCGGGAGGATCCCTACGAGCAGTACTTC
TRBV28	NA	NA	TRBJ2-7	CASSLMGSEQYF	TGTGCCAGCAGTTTAATGGGCTCCGAGCAGTACTTC
TRBV9	NA	NA	TRBJ2-3	CASSVGLTTDTQYF	TGTGCCAGCAGCGTAGGACTGACTACAGATACGCAGTATTTT
TRBV25-1	few	NA	TRBJ2-1	CASSDLPSGQFF	TGTGCCAGCAGTGATCTACCCTCTGGGCAGTTCTTC
TRBV2	NA	TRBD1	TRBJ1-2	CASSLQGSDGYTF	TGTGCCAGCAGCCTACAGGGGTCCGATGGCTACACCTTC
TRBV7-8	NA	NA	TRBJ1-4	CASSLGGPTNEKLFF	TGTGCCAGCAGCTTAGGGGGCCCTACTAATGAAAAACTGTTTTTT
TRBV7-3	few	NA	TRBJ2-2	CASSSQTRENTGELFF	TGTGCCAGCAGCTCTCAGACTAGGGAGAACACCGGGGAGCTGTTTTTT
TRBV7-2	NA	TRBD2	TRBJ2-5	CASSPSGGETQYF	TGTGCCAGCAGCCCCTCGGGGGGGGAGACCCAGTACTTC
TRBV10-3	NA	NA	TRBJ1-2	CAIRGASDRLGYTF	TGTGCCATCAGGGGGGCTTCGGACAGACTAGGCTACACCTTC
TRBV30	once	NA	TRBJ1-2	CAWSALGANYGYTF	TGTGCCTGGAGTGCCCTAGGAGCTAACTATGGCTACACCTTC
TRBV18	NA	NA	TRBJ2-7	CASSPSREYEQYF	TGTGCCAGCTCACCTTCCAGGGAATACGAGCAGTACTTC
TRBV6-6	few	NA	TRBJ2-7	CASSPSYEQYF	TGTGCCAGCAGTCCGTCCTACGAGCAGTACTTC
TRBV5-1	NA	TRBD2	TRBJ2-5	CASSLGTSGTETQYF	TGCGCCAGCAGCCTCGGGACTAGCGGGACGGAGACCCAGTACTTC
TRBV6-6	NA	TRBD2	TRBJ2-1	CASMQRETYNEQFF	TGTGCCAGCATGCAGCGGGAGACCTACAATGAGCAGTTCTTC
TRBV30	NA	TRBD1	TRBJ1-4	CAWQQGYNEKLFF	TGTGCCTGGCAACAGGGGTATAATGAAAAACTGTTTTTT
TRBV28	NA	NA	TRBJ1-2	CASRNQPGEDGYTF	TGTGCCAGCAGGAACCAACCAGGGGAAGATGGCTACACCTTC
TRBV5-1	NA	NA	TRBJ2-7	CASSLSDEQYF	TGCGCCAGCAGCTTATCTGACGAGCAGTACTTC
TRBV5-1	NA	TRBD2	TRBJ2-1	CASSWGGTSGPYNEQFF	TGCGCCAGCAGCTGGGGCGGGACTAGCGGGCCATACAATGAGCAGTTCTTC
TRBV7-3	NA	NA	TRBJ2-7	CASSLQGTTPTYEQYF	TGTGCCAGCAGCTTACAGGGGACCACTCCTACCTACGAGCAGTACTTC